This TCR beta chain came from a study of control samples from healthy donors and cancer patients. This CDR3 contains 15 residues. V lost 1 base and J lost 2, with 11 bases in between. The germline V gene encodes CDR1 LNHNV and CDR2 YYDKDF (reference sequence). Repertoires were generated with immunoSEQ multiplex PCR, while TCRdb's copy carries only in-frame clones and drops some. The table shows 100,000 to 150,000 clones, with approximately 92% occurring only once. This receptor was obtained from a man between 40 and 49 years old in good health. The sample taken for sequencing was blood. The chain recombines TRBV15 with TRBJ1-2; D might be TRBD1 (6 bases). CDR3 nucleotides: TGTGCCACCAGCAGAGCCGTAACAGGGAACTATGGCTACACCTTC. Encoded protein: CATSRAVTGNYGYTF.